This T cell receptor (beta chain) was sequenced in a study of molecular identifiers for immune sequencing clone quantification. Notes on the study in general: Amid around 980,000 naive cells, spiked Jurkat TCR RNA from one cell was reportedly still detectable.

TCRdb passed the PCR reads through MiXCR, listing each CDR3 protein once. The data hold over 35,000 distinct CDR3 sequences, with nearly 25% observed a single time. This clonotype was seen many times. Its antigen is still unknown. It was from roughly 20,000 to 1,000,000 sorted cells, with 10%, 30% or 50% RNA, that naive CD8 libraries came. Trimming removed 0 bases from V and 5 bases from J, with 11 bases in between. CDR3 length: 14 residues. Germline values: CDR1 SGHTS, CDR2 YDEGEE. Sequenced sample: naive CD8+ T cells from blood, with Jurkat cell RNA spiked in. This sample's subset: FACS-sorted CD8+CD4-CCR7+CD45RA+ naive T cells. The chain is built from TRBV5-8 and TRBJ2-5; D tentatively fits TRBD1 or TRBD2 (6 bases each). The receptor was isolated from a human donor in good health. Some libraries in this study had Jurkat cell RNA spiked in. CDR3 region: CASSLVGGRETQYF. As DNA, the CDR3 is TGTGCCAGCAGCTTGGTGGGGGGCCGTGAGACCCAGTACTTC. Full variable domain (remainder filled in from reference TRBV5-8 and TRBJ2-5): EAGVTQSPTHLIKTRGQQATLRCSPISGHTSVYWYQQALGLGLQFLLWYDEGEERNRGNFPPRFSGRQFPNYSSELNVNALELEDSALYLCASSLVGGRETQYFGPGTRLLVL.